The TCR beta chain described here comes from a study of breast tumors, draining lymph nodes, adjacent tissues. Breast cancer patients provided tissue from their axillary draining lymph nodes. The germline V and J ends were trimmed by 3 bases and 4 bases, with 29 bases remaining between them. The CDR3 runs 20 residues. Germline CDR1 LGHNA, CDR2 YSLEER. TCRdb used MiXCR to reprocess the multiplex PCR reads, holding one entry per CDR3 protein. The table lists about 230,000 distinct CDR3 sequences, approximately 30% of them singletons. The chain couples TRBV4-3 to TRBJ2-3; tentatively, D is TRBD2 (8 bases). Sample: axillary lymph node tissue. The sequence derives from a female donor with breast cancer. Some clones in this sample may be carry-over from other donors' samples. The chain's CDR3 is CASSQTYRDSGGRWADTQYF. The CDR3 DNA reads as TGCGCCAGCAGCCAGACCTACCGGGACAGCGGCGGGAGGTGGGCAGATACGCAGTATTTT.